Listed below are T cell receptor beta chains from one sample, sequenced in a study of blood T cell repertoires in COVID-19. Here immunoSEQ multiplex PCR was the method, and the copy in TCRdb shows in-frame clones only, minus some. The sample includes approximately 230,000 clones, 75% to 95% of them seen just once. Sequencing was performed on PBMCs or T cells enriched from blood (not recorded which). The receptors were sampled from a woman aged 18-29 years who had recovered from COVID-19. CDR3s include the opening cysteine and the closing phenylalanine or tryptophan. Each record gives: D gene, V gene, J gene, CDR3 DNA, CDR3 protein. D genes are given only for firm matches.

-,TRBV4-2,TRBJ2-2,TGTGCCAGCAGCCAAGAGACGGGTGGGGGCGCCGGGGAGCTGTTTTTT,CASSQETGGGAGELFF
-,TRBV9,TRBJ2-3,TGTGCCAGCAGCGTATCAGGGACTAGCACAGATACGCAGTATTTT,CASSVSGTSTDTQYF
-,TRBV4-1,TRBJ1-4,TGCGCCAGCAGCCAAACAGGCACTAATGAAAAACTGTTTTTT,CASSQTGTNEKLFF
-,TRBV10-3,TRBJ1-2,TGTGCCATCAGAGGGGGGGGGCAGACCGACTATGGCTACACCTTC,CAIRGGGQTDYGYTF
-,TRBV18,TRBJ1-4,TGTGCCAGCTCACCATCAGAAGGAGGAGTACATGAAAAACTGTTTTTT,CASSPSEGGVHEKLFF
TRBD1,TRBV18,TRBJ2-7,TGTGCCAGCTCACCACCCGAACAGGGGAACCATCCGGAGGAGCAGTACTTC,CASSPPEQGNHPEEQYF
TRBD2,TRBV7-8,TRBJ2-7,TGTGCCAGCAGCTTCGTGGAGCGGGGGGATTGGACCTACGAGCAGTACTTC,CASSFVERGDWTYEQYF
-,TRBV27,TRBJ2-3,TGTGCCAGCAGTTTTAAGGGGCAAAGCACAGATACGCAGTATTTT,CASSFKGQSTDTQYF
-,TRBV5-6,TRBJ2-7,TGTGCCAGCAGCTTCCTAATAGCGGCTTCCTACGAGCAGTACTTC,CASSFLIAASYEQYF
TRBD1,TRBV19,TRBJ1-1,TGTGCCAGTAAAGAACAGGGGGTTTCTGAAGCTTTCTTT,CASKEQGVSEAFF
-,TRBV19,TRBJ1-1,TGTGCCAGTAGTATCAGCAGGGAAGACACTGAAGCTTTCTTT,CASSISREDTEAFF
TRBD1,TRBV7-2,TRBJ2-3,TGTGCCAGCAGCCCACGGACAGGGCGGGACACAGATACGCAGTATTTT,CASSPRTGRDTDTQYF
TRBD1,TRBV4-3,TRBJ1-4,TGCGCCAGCAGCCAAGATGCGAGGGGGCCTAATGAAAAACTGTTTTTT,CASSQDARGPNEKLFF
-,TRBV28,TRBJ2-5,TGTGCCAGCACAGGTGGGCGCCGGGAGACCCAGTACTTC,CASTGGRRETQYF
-,TRBV6-5,TRBJ1-3,TGTGCCAGCAGTTCACCGGGAGGCTCTGGAAACACCATATATTTT,CASSSPGGSGNTIYF
-,TRBV9,TRBJ2-3,TGTGCCAGCAGCTTAACAGGGCGAAGAGATACGCAGTATTTT,CASSLTGRRDTQYF
-,TRBV5-1,TRBJ1-6,TGCGCCAGCAGCTTGCAGGGTTGGAATTCACCCCTCCACTTT,CASSLQGWNSPLHF
-,TRBV7-9,TRBJ1-4,TGTGCCAGCAGCCAGGGTGGCGGGATTAATGAAAAACTGTTTTTT,CASSQGGGINEKLFF
-,TRBV27,TRBJ2-7,TGTGCCAGTTCCGACAGGAGCTACGAGCAGTACTTC,CASSDRSYEQYF
TRBD1,TRBV19,TRBJ1-4,TGTGCCAGTAGTATTAATTTGGGGACAGCTGAAAAACTGTTTTTT,CASSINLGTAEKLFF
TRBD2,TRBV7-9,TRBJ2-5,TGTGCCAGCCGTATAGCGGGAGGCGAGACCCAGTACTTC,CASRIAGGETQYF
-,TRBV3-1/TRBV3-2,TRBJ1-1,TGTGCCAGCAGCCGAATGACAGGTGTGAACACTGAAGCTTTCTTT,CASSRMTGVNTEAFF
-,TRBV4-1,TRBJ1-1,TGCGCGGTGATCGGTAGTTCGAACACTGAAGCTTTCTTT,CAVIGSSNTEAFF